Listed here are 11 T cell receptor beta chains from one sample, sequenced in a study of blood T cell repertoires in COVID-19. Profiled with immunoSEQ multiplex PCR; TCRdb holds only in-frame clones, not every one. The data show fewer than 65,000 clones, about 90% seen once. Sequences were obtained from peripheral blood. The receptors originated from a man aged 55-75 years with acute or convalescent COVID-19.

V and J are TRBV10-1 and TRBJ2-7; TRBD1 aligns across 7 bases. This CDR3 contains 13 residues. The junction had 6 bases not matched to a gene; V was cut back by 6 bases and J by 4 bases. Germline V gives CDR1 WNHNN, CDR2 SYGVQD (reference sequence). The CDR3 DNA follows: TGCGCCAGCAGCCGGGACAGAAAGTACGAGCAGTACTTC. Protein sequence: CASSRDRKYEQYF.

This clone was picked up a small number of times. The V call is TRBV3-1 (or the pseudogene TRBV3-2), the J call TRBJ2-7, with 9 bases that match TRBD1. Germline V gene sequence: CDR1 LGHDT, CDR2 YNNKEL (reference sequence). The CDR3 consists of 16 residues. The trim removed 3 bases at V and 4 bases at J, leaving 10 bases unmatched. In nucleotides, the CDR3 is TGTGCCAGCAGCCAGACACAGGGGGCGCTTGGTTACGAGCAGTACTTC. Translated, it gives CASSQTQGALGYEQYF.

V gene TRBV9 combines with J gene TRBJ1-3; 8 nucleotides match TRBD1. V was pared by 2 bases and J by 4 bases, with 2 bases of the junction left unmatched. This CDR3 region has 14 residues. Germline assignment: CDR1 SGDLS and CDR2 YYNGEE. CDR3 sequence reads: CASSVGQGGNTIYF. The DNA for the CDR3 is TGTGCCAGCAGCGTCGGACAGGGCGGAAACACCATATATTTT.

This chain connects TRBV18 to TRBJ1-5; D not resolved. The CDR3 spans 15 residues. Trimming removed 3 bases at V and 0 bases at J, with 9 bases between. The germline gives CDR1 KGHSH, CDR2 LQKENI. The CDR3 reads CASSPNSYSNQPQHF. The CDR3 DNA is TGTGCCAGCTCACCGAACAGCTATAGCAATCAGCCCCAGCATTTT.

The V call is TRBV15, the J call TRBJ1-3, with 10 bases identical to TRBD1. Trimming at V came to 3 bases and at J to 4 bases, leaving 3 bases not matched to a gene. The germline V gene has CDR1 LNHNV and CDR2 YYDKDF (reference sequence). The CDR3 is 15 amino acids. For the CDR3, the DNA is TGTGCCACCAGCAGTGACAGGGGGCCCGGAAACACCATATATTTT. It codes for CATSSDRGPGNTIYF.

Written as DNA, the CDR3 is TGTGCCAGTAGGCCACGGACAGGGAACAATCAGCCCCAGCATTTT. It specifies CASRPRTGNNQPQHF. This rearrangement joins TRBV19 to TRBJ1-5; 8 bases fit TRBD1. Germline V gene lookup returns CDR1 LNHDA and CDR2 SQIVND (reference sequence). The ends lost 6 bases at V and 3 bases at J; junction bases unmatched: 7. The CDR3 is made up of 15 amino acids.

Here the CDR3 reads CASSLPTSGNNEQFF. CDR3 DNA sequence: TGTGCCAGCAGCTTACCCACTAGCGGGAACAATGAGCAGTTCTTC. The chain employs TRBV7-2 and TRBJ2-1; TRBD2 agrees at 10 bases. From germline, CDR1 is SGHTA and CDR2 FQGNSA. Germline trimming cut 2 bases from V and 5 bases from J; bases unmatched to any gene: 3. The CDR3 is 15 amino acids.

The chain couples TRBV5-1 to TRBJ1-1; TRBD1 might be the D (5 bases). The CDR3 covers 15 residues. CDR1 is SGHRS and CDR2 is YFSETQ in the germline V gene. Trimming took 3 bases from V and 5 from J, leaving 17 bases between them. The CDR3 nucleotides are TGCGCCAGCAGCTCGACGACAACCCGGGGGACTGAAGCTTTCTTT. The encoded protein is CASSSTTTRGTEAFF.

The rearrangement links TRBV6-2 or TRBV6-3 to TRBJ2-4; D is unresolved. V lost 4 bases, J lost 0 bases, and 13 bases lay in between. The CDR3 loop spans 16 amino acids. Germline-derived CDR1 and CDR2 are MNHEY and SVGEGT. The DNA of the CDR3 is TGTGCCAGCAGTTTACCTCCAGGATTAGCCAAAAACATTCAGTACTTC. Translation gives CASSLPPGLAKNIQYF.

This clone was counted once. The chain is built from TRBV19 and TRBJ2-1, with 10 bases fitting TRBD1. This CDR3 spans 16 amino acids. With V trimmed by 7 bases and J by 7 bases, 13 bases remained unmatched. Germline V gene data show CDR1 as LNHDA and CDR2 as SQIVND (reference sequence). The CDR3 DNA follows: TGTGCCAGTACCCCGAGGATTGGACAGGGGGGGAATGAGCAGTTCTTC. Translation gives CASTPRIGQGGNEQFF.

In this sample, this clone turned up a few times. J is TRBJ1-4 and V is TRBV28; no definite D call. The CDR3 covers 14 residues. V was trimmed by 4 bases and J by 0 bases, leaving 6 bases between them. Germline CDR1 and CDR2: MDHEN and SYDVKM. The CDR3: CASSSFATNEKLFF. The CDR3 nucleotides read TGTGCCAGCAGTTCTTTTGCAACTAATGAAAAACTGTTTTTT.